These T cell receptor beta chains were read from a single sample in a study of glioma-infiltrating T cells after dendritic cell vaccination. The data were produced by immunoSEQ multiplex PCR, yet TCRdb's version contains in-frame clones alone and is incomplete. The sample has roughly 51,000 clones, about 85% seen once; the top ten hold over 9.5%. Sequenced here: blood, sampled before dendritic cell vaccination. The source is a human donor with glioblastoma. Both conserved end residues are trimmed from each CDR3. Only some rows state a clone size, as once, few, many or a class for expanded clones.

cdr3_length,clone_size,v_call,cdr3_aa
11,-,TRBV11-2,ASSSGQGGELF
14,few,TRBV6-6,ASSRPGLASVGELF
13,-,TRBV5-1,ASSLASGPGNEQF
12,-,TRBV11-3,ASSPGGRPYEQY
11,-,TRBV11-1,ASSLDSAETQY
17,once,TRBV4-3,ASSQHDSPLAGGPDTQY
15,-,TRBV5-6,ASSLAEGTGFFVGYT
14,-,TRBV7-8,ASSLSTGGAGETQY
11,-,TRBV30,AWSTGISYGYT
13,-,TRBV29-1,SDAGGGKGTDTQY
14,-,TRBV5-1,ASSSHGFSGANVLT
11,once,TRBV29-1,SVAFGGNTEAF
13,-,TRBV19,ASSGAGGSYNEQF
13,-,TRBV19,ASSIGRGYQETQY
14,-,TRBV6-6,ASIPNPGQGKDGYT
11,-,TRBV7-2,ASSVTDHQPQH
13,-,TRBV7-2,ASSTSGGQGYGYT
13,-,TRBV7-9,ASSPNDRDQETQY
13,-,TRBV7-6,ASRGIGTSNTEAF
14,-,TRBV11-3,ASSYRISGGPYEQY
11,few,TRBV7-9,ASSYSGEGEAF
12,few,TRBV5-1,ASSGAWGTDTQY
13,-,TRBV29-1,STKNPGQGNYGYT
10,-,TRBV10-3,ASKGLQETQY
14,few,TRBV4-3,ASSQVGTSDINEQF
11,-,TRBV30,ASRRGNTGELF
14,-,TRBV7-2,ASRLGLAGGTDTQY
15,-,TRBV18,ASSPRGAGGPIHEQF
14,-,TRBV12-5,ASGLASTGANEKLF
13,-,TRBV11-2,ASSSLPGALYEQY
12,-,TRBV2,ASSPTGGREGYT
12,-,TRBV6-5,ASRATEMNTEAF
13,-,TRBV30,AWIVGPSSGNTIY
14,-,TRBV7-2,ASSPRDRGQDQPQH
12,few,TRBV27,ASSITGKNTEAF
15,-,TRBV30,AWSADREGLVGQPQH
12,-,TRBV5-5,ASSLDRVRNEQF
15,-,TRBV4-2,ASSQGRDRGSGNTIY
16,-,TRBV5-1,ASSLELRGTANTGELF
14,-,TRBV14,ASSQLSGRSTGELF
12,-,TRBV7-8,ASSLAQGGLEQY
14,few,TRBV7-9,ASSLRGHLNTGELF
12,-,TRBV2,ASRSGLTYNEQF
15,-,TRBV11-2,ASSLDPGTGGWTEAF
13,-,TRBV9,ASSPRGFSTDTQY
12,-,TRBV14,ASSQDPVVGEQF
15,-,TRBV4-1,ASSQGSAGREADTQY
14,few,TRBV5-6,ASNSVEDTYTDTQY
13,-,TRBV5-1,ASSLGAGANNEQF
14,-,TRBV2,ASRTNPGTSAGELF